A single sample is the source of the 28 T cell receptor beta chains below, sequenced in a study of blood T cell repertoires in COVID-19. TCRdb's copy holds only in-frame clones and misses some; the assay was immunoSEQ multiplex PCR. Found here are 130,000 to 150,000 clones, just under 85% of them singletons; the top ten hold under 3%. Sequenced input: peripheral blood. These receptors all stem from a woman aged 40-49 years with active or convalescent COVID-19.

The V gene is TRBV6-5, the J gene TRBJ2-7; D not certain. With 5 bases removed from V and 5 bases from J, the gap between germline ends came to 16 bases. Germline assignment: CDR1 MNHEY and CDR2 SVGAGI. The CDR3 runs to 14 residues. CDR3 residues: CASSPHSIPNEQYF. The CDR3 DNA sequence: TGTGCCAGCAGTCCCCACTCCATCCCCAACGAGCAGTACTTC.

The chain has TRBV27 and TRBJ1-6; the match to TRBD1 covers 8 bases. This CDR3 has 17 amino acids. From germline, CDR1 is MNHEY and CDR2 SMNVEV (reference sequence). The V gene end was trimmed by 7 bases and the J gene end by 10 bases; junction bases not matched to a gene: 18. The CDR3 here is CASNPVGTGQRRSPLHF. In nucleotides, the CDR3 is TGTGCCAGCAACCCCGTCGGGACAGGCCAACGGAGGTCACCCCTCCACTTT.

This clone was detected a few times. The V call is TRBV30, the J call TRBJ2-1, with 16 positions matching TRBD2. CDR3 length: 18 amino acids. The V and J ends lost 3 bases and 0 bases, in that order; junction bases with no gene match: 5. Germline V CDR1 and CDR2: GTSNPN, SVGIG (reference sequence). CDR3 coding DNA: TGTGCCTGGAGCCGGGGACTAGCGGGAGGGGGCTCCTACAATGAGCAGTTCTTC. This sequence encodes CAWSRGLAGGGSYNEQFF.

The chain recombines TRBV28 with TRBJ2-7, with TRBD1 matching 8 bases. CDR3 length equals 15 residues. Losses at the gene ends were 6 bases for V and 2 bases for J; bases not matched to a gene: 9. Germline CDR1 is MDHEN and CDR2 is SYDVKM. CDR3 sequence (DNA): TGTGCCAGCAGACGAGACAGGGGCGAACCCTACGAGCAGTACTTC. As protein: CASRRDRGEPYEQYF.

The CDR3 here is CASSYSTLDRDDTYEQYF. CDR3 nucleotide sequence: TGTGCCAGCAGTTACTCCACCCTCGACAGGGATGATACCTACGAGCAGTACTTC. The V call is TRBV6-2 or TRBV6-3, the J call TRBJ2-7; 7 positions agree with TRBD1. Looked up from germline, CDR1 is MNHEY and CDR2 is SVGEGT. After removal of 0 bases from V and 2 bases from J, the junction contained 13 bases not matched to a gene. This CDR3 spans 18 amino acids.

The J gene is TRBJ1-1, the V gene TRBV27; D is uncertain. The ends were cut back, 7 bases at V and 1 base at J, with 13 bases in the middle. The CDR3 contains 14 residues. Germline lookup yields CDR1 MNHEY and CDR2 SMNVEV (reference sequence). The CDR3, as DNA: TGTGCCAGCACTAGGGCGGGGTGGAACACTGAAGCTTTCTTT. Translating gives CASTRAGWNTEAFF.

The CDR3: CSVESGVGSPLHF. DNA of the CDR3: TGCAGCGTTGAATCCGGGGTAGGCTCACCCCTCCACTTT. The J gene is TRBJ1-6, the V gene TRBV29-1; D is unclear. Germline V gene sequence: CDR1 SQVTM, CDR2 ANQGSEA. The CDR3 loop spans 13 amino acids. V lost 2 bases to trimming and J lost 10 bases, with 12 bases between them.

The chain links TRBV9 to TRBJ1-6; possible D gene TRBD1, 5 bases. There are 14 residues in the CDR3. Germline CDR1 reads SGDLS; CDR2 reads YYNGEE. Between the trimmed V and J ends, which lost 0 bases and 8 bases, there was a span of 9 bases. In DNA, the CDR3 is TGTGCCAGCAGCGTAGAATCGGGGGATTCACCCCTCCACTTT. This gives the protein CASSVESGDSPLHF.

The V and J genes are TRBV19 and TRBJ2-1; TRBD2 matches 8 bases. Germline V CDR1 and CDR2: LNHDA, SQIVND (reference sequence). The CDR3 contains 16 residues. The ends lost 4 bases at V and 0 bases at J; junction bases unmatched: 5. CDR3 coding DNA: TGTGCCAGTAGTAATACCGGGAGGGCCTCCTACAATGAGCAGTTCTTC. Translating gives CASSNTGRASYNEQFF.

This sequence joins TRBV19 and TRBJ2-1; 7 bases agree with TRBD1. Per the germline V gene, CDR1 is LNHDA and CDR2 is SQIVND (reference sequence). CDR3 length: 14 residues. V lost 1 base and J lost 8; bases outside the gene matches: 5. DNA of the CDR3: TGTGCCAGTAGTATAGTGGGACAGAACGATGAGCAGTTCTTC. This sequence encodes CASSIVGQNDEQFF.

The chain joins TRBV4-1 to TRBJ1-2; a possible D gene is TRBD1 (5 bases). CDR1 and CDR2 from the germline V gene are MGHRA and YSYEKL. Trimming removed 1 base at V and 0 bases at J, with 12 bases between. The CDR3 is 16 residues long. As DNA, the CDR3 is TGCGCCAGCAGCCAAGTATCGACAGCTTCTAACTATGGCTACACCTTC. Translation: CASSQVSTASNYGYTF.

As concerns this clone: The germline gene is not matched at one end of the junction; a read error may be the cause. V gene TRBV7-7 combines with J gene TRBJ2-5, with TRBD1 identical over 7 bases. This CDR3 contains 15 residues. The germline V gene encodes CDR1 SSHAT and CDR2 FNYEAQ (reference sequence). CDR3: CASTPGTDTQETQYF. The CDR3 bases are TGTGCTAGCACCCCTGGGACAGACACACAAGAGACCCAGTACTTC.

This clone has just a few counts. This chain joins TRBV30 and TRBJ1-5; 9 nucleotides match TRBD1. The V gene's germline CDR1 is GTSNPN and CDR2 SVGIG (reference sequence). CDR3 size: 14 residues. Trimming took 1 base from V and 4 from J; bases not matched to a gene: 2. The CDR3 protein is CAWSEGTGNQPQHF. For the CDR3, the DNA is TGTGCCTGGAGTGAAGGGACAGGGAATCAGCCCCAGCATTTT.

The gene calls are TRBV6-4 and TRBJ2-1; weak D call: TRBD2 (6 bases). Germline CDR1 reads MRHNA; CDR2 reads SNTAGT. Trimming pared 4 bases from V and 5 bases from J, leaving 12 bases between. The CDR3 extends over 14 amino acids. The CDR3 DNA reads as TGTGCCAGCAGTGTTTCGGGGGAACACAATGAGCAGTTCTTC. Translating gives CASSVSGEHNEQFF.

The chain employs TRBV6-6 and TRBJ1-2; perhaps TRBD1 as D (5 bases). CDR3 length equals 15 residues. Germline V gene sequence: CDR1 MNHNY, CDR2 SVGAGI (reference sequence). V lost 6 bases to trimming and J lost 1 base, with 15 bases between them. The CDR3 coding sequence is TGTGCCAGCAGCCGCCAGGGTCAGAGTAACTATGGCTACACCTTC. This gives the protein CASSRQGQSNYGYTF.

The rearrangement uses TRBV30 and TRBJ1-3; TRBD1 matches at 8 bases. Looked up from germline, CDR1 is GTSNPN and CDR2 is SVGIG (reference sequence). With V trimmed by 2 bases and J by 3 bases, 3 bases remained unmatched. The CDR3 runs 14 residues. CDR3 protein: CAWSRTGSGNTIYF. The CDR3 DNA sequence: TGTGCCTGGAGTAGGACAGGGAGTGGAAACACCATATATTTT.

The chain has TRBV5-6 and TRBJ1-2; 7 bases map to TRBD1. V lost 4 bases to trimming and J lost 4 bases; unmatched junction nucleotides: 4. This CDR3 has 13 residues. Germline V gives CDR1 SGHDT, CDR2 YYEEEE. CDR3 DNA sequence: TGTGCCAGCAGCCGGGGACAGTCCTATGGCTACACCTTC. This gives the protein CASSRGQSYGYTF.

The V call is TRBV7-9, the J call TRBJ1-6, with D perhaps matching TRBD1 (6 bases). There are 16 residues in the CDR3. With 3 bases removed from V and 3 bases from J, the gap between germline ends came to 12 bases. Germline V lookup: CDR1 SEHNR, CDR2 FQNEAQ (reference sequence). The CDR3 DNA follows: TGTGCCAGCAGCTTCGGGGGGACACTCTATAATTCACCCCTCCACTTT. Translated, it gives CASSFGGTLYNSPLHF.

The rearrangement uses TRBV16 and TRBJ1-1; 7 bases line up with TRBD1. The CDR3 runs to 13 residues. Germline loops: CDR1 KGHSY, CDR2 FQNENV. V shed 2 bases and J 6 bases; nucleotides not matched to a gene: 3. CDR3 nucleotides: TGTGCCAGCAGCCAAGGGCAGGGGGCTGAAGCTTTCTTT. This codes for CASSQGQGAEAFF.

V gene TRBV20-1 combines with J gene TRBJ1-1; the D gene is possibly TRBD1 (5 bases). CDR1 is DFQATT, CDR2 SNEGSKA, per germline (reference sequence). The V and J ends lost 6 bases and 6 bases respectively, with 11 bases between them. The CDR3 consists of 11 residues. The CDR3 is CSAPKGSEAFF. The CDR3 DNA reads TGCAGTGCCCCCAAGGGGTCTGAAGCTTTCTTT.

The rearrangement links TRBV11-3 to TRBJ2-7, with 10 bases matching TRBD1. The CDR3 totals 14 residues. Germline V gene lookup returns CDR1 SGHNT and CDR2 YENEEA. V lost 5 bases, J lost 2 bases, and 3 bases stayed unmatched. The CDR3, as DNA: TGTGCCAGCAGCACCGGACAGGGGGCCTACGAGCAGTACTTC. Encoded protein: CASSTGQGAYEQYF.

This clone was detected once. CDR3 nucleotide sequence: TGTGCCAGTAGTATACCAGGGGGACGGAGATCTGGAAACACCATATATTTT. Its translation: CASSIPGGRRSGNTIYF. This chain links TRBV19 with TRBJ1-3; TRBD1 aligns across 7 bases. This CDR3 contains 17 residues. Germline V gene sequence: CDR1 LNHDA, CDR2 SQIVND (reference sequence). J was trimmed by 1 base and V by 2 bases; bases with no gene match: 8.

The rearrangement links TRBV19 to TRBJ1-1, with a possible D match to TRBD1 (5 bases). The germline CDR1 and CDR2 sequences are LNHDA and SQIVND (reference sequence). Trimming cost V 5 bases and J 4 bases, with 11 bases left between them. CDR3 length: 13 residues. The CDR3 spells CASSLGQPTEAFF. As DNA, the CDR3 is TGTGCCAGTAGTCTAGGACAACCCACTGAAGCTTTCTTT.

This chain links TRBV18 with TRBJ1-5; unclear D gene. V lost 2 bases and J lost 5, with 7 bases in between. This CDR3 has 13 residues. Germline V gives CDR1 KGHSH, CDR2 LQKENI. The CDR3 DNA follows: TGTGCCAGCTCACCAGATAGAGATCAGCCCCAGCATTTT. Protein: CASSPDRDQPQHF.

The chain employs TRBV5-1 and TRBJ1-3; TRBD1 matches at 10 bases. Per the germline V gene, CDR1 is SGHRS and CDR2 is YFSETQ. The CDR3 runs to 15 residues. Unmatched junction bases numbered 5, after V lost 4 bases and J lost 4 bases. CDR3 nucleotides: TGCGCCAGCAGCCGACAGGGGGCGGCGGGAAACACCATATATTTT. It codes for CASSRQGAAGNTIYF. Full variable domain (outside the CDR3, taken from reference TRBV5-1 and TRBJ1-3): KAGVTQTPRYLIKTRGQQVTLSCSPISGHRSVSWYQQTPGQGLQFLFEYFSETQRNKGNFPGRFSGRQFSNSRSEMNVSTLELGDSALYLCASSRQGAAGNTIYFGEGSWLTVV.

This chain connects TRBV27 to TRBJ1-1; 7 positions match TRBD1. The CDR3 has 14 residues. Unmatched junction bases numbered 4, after V lost 5 bases and J lost 1 base. CDR1 is MNHEY, CDR2 SMNVEV, per germline (reference sequence). The CDR3 bases are TGTGCCAGCAGTCAACAGGGGCAGAACACTGAAGCTTTCTTT. This gives the protein CASSQQGQNTEAFF.

The chain recombines TRBV6-1 with TRBJ1-3; possible D gene TRBD1, 5 bases. Germline CDR1 and CDR2: MNHNS and SASEGT. Trimming removed 0 bases from V and 0 bases from J, with 12 bases in between. This CDR3 spans 17 amino acids. The CDR3 DNA follows: TGTGCCAGCAGTGAAGCGCCGCCAGGGTACTCTGGAAACACCATATATTTT. It encodes CASSEAPPGYSGNTIYF.

V is TRBV2 and J is TRBJ1-6, with TRBD1 matching 9 bases. The CDR3 totals 16 residues. Germline V gene sequence: CDR1 SNHLY, CDR2 FYNNEI. Losses at the gene ends were 5 bases for V and 0 bases for J; bases not matched to a gene: 2. The CDR3 DNA sequence: TGTGCCAGCAGTCGACAGGGGGGCTCCTATAATTCACCCCTCCACTTT. Amino acid sequence: CASSRQGGSYNSPLHF. The variable domain in full, completed from reference TRBV2 and TRBJ1-6, reads EPEVTQTPSHQVTQMGQEVILRCVPISNHLYFYWYRQILGQKVEFLVSFYNNEISEKSEIFDDQFSVERPDGSNFTLKIRSTKLEDSAMYFCASSRQGGSYNSPLHFGNGTRLTVT.